The count of the clone carrying this TCR beta chain is one. Its antigen is not known. The sample originates from a study of cytomegalovirus exposure and HLA in healthy donors. Study at large: Researchers found that under 90% of 300 to 450 genotyped donors fell within the Caucasian-associated ancestry cluster.

The study ran its PCR with 60 Vbeta and 13 Jbeta primers. Sequencing used immunoSEQ multiplex PCR; TCRdb keeps in-frame clones, though not all of them. In the table there are roughly 150,000 clones, approximately 82% of which are singletons. Study-wide results and caveats: A missense variant in DCLRE1C was later tied to TCR beta V- and J-gene trimming.

This CDR3 is built from 16 residues. Germline V CDR1 and CDR2: MDHEN, SYDVKM. Trimming took 10 bases from V and 3 from J, leaving 25 bases between them. This chain connects TRBV28 to TRBJ2-7; D is possibly TRBD2 (6 bases). Source material: PBMCs. This receptor was taken from a man aged 18 to 29 in good health and CMV-seropositive. The CDR3 bases are TGTGCCACCCAAAGCGGATTTAGCGGTTCTCTCTACGAGCAGTACTTC. The encoded protein is CATQSGFSGSLYEQYF.